This T cell receptor beta chain was sequenced during a study of early T cells in non-severe SARS-CoV-2 infection. Study background: Whole-blood bulk RNA, unsorted, was sequenced, and chains were unpaired.

Findings of the study overall: Reliance on VDJdb matching favored anti-spike CD8 responses; private and CD4 specificities were missed.

Comments on this clonotype: Its antigen is undetermined. The junction and the germline gene differ at one end; a read error may be behind it.

The protocol attached unique molecular identifiers to individual cDNA molecules. TCRdb reprocessed the 5' RACE reads with MiXCR, giving one entry per CDR3 protein. The sample lists 75,000 to 100,000 distinct CDR3 sequences, roughly 17% occurring once. Germline CDR1 and CDR2: MNHEY and SMNVEV (reference sequence). CDR3 length: 15 residues. The sample taken for sequencing was whole blood. This TCR was recovered from an adult who was a healthcare worker with PCR-confirmed SARS-CoV-2 infection or an uninfected control (not recorded which). The rearrangement links TRBV27 to TRBJ1-6; D remains ambiguous. CDR3 sequence (DNA): TGTGCCAGCAGTTTATCCCCAGGCTATAATTCACCCCCCCACTTT. Residues: CASSLSPGYNSPPHF.